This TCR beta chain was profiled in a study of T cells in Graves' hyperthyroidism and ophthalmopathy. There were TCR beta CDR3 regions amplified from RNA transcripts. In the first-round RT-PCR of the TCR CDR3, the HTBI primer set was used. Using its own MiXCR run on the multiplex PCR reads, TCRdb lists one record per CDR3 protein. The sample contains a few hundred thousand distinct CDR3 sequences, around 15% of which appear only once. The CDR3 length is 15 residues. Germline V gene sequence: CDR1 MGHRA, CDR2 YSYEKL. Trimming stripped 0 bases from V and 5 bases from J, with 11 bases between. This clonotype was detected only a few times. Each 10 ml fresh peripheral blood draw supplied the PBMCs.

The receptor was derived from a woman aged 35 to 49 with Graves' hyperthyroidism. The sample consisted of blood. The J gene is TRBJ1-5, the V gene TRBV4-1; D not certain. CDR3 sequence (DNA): TGCGCCAGCAGCCAAGAGGGCCTTAGGCATCAGCCCCAGCATTTT. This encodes CASSQEGLRHQPQHF.